These 14 T cell receptor beta chains share one sample of origin, sequenced in a study of T cells after posttransplantation cyclophosphamide. A marrow graft followed busulfan-fludarabine conditioning, with cyclophosphamide on days +3 and +4. The table came from immunoSEQ multiplex PCR; TCRdb's copy has only in-frame clones and leaves some out. The sample gives about 43,000 clones, 80% to 95% of which show up once; about 2.5% is in the top ten. The material sequenced was PBMCs, taken about 62 days after allogeneic stem cell transplant with posttransplant cyclophosphamide. The receptor set was obtained from a male patient over 55 who received an allogeneic stem cell transplant from a related donor and was CMV-positive. Some T cells may be provided by the graft donor.

In this sample, this clone turned up a few times. The gene calls are TRBV4-2 and TRBJ2-7, with 8 bases lining up with TRBD1. The CDR3 spans 15 residues. CDR1 and CDR2 from the germline V gene are LGHNA and YNFKEQ. Trimming at V came to 3 bases and at J to 2 bases, leaving 6 bases not matched to a gene. The DNA of the CDR3 is TGTGCCAGCAGCCAGCAGACAGGGGTCACCTACGAGCAGTACTTC. The encoded protein is CASSQQTGVTYEQYF.

This clone was seen a few times. CDR3 sequence: CAWTAGTGSYEQYF. In nucleotides, the CDR3 is TGTGCCTGGACCGCCGGGACAGGATCCTACGAGCAGTACTTC. The chain employs TRBV30 and TRBJ2-7, with 8 bases aligning to TRBD1. V shed 4 bases, J shed 1 base, and the junction held 6 bases outside the gene matches. From germline, CDR1 is GTSNPN and CDR2 SVGIG (reference sequence). The CDR3 contains 14 residues.

This clone was counted a few times. The sample has other DNA sequences that encode this CDR3 too. The chain employs TRBV27 and TRBJ1-1; 7 bases map to TRBD1. The CDR3 is made up of 14 amino acids. Germline CDR1 reads MNHEY; CDR2 reads SMNVEV (reference sequence). V trimming: 3 bases; J trimming: 3 bases; junction bases outside the gene matches: 4. CDR3 region: CASSFSRGDTEAFF. CDR3 sequence (DNA): TGTGCCAGCAGTTTTTCCAGGGGGGACACTGAAGCTTTCTTT.

This clone showed up just once. The genes are TRBV6-6 and TRBJ2-5; 9 bases are a match to TRBD2. This CDR3 has 15 amino acids. The germline V gene has CDR1 MNHNY and CDR2 SVGAGI (reference sequence). V lost 4 bases to trimming and J lost 5 bases; unmatched junction nucleotides: 8. The CDR3 coding sequence is TGTGCCAGCAGTTTGCTAGCGGGGATTATGGAGACCCAGTACTTC. Translated, it gives CASSLLAGIMETQYF.

The chain combines TRBV2 with TRBJ1-3; tentatively, D is TRBD1 (5 bases). V was pared by 3 bases and J by 4 bases, with 13 bases between. CDR1 SNHLY and CDR2 FYNNEI come from the germline V gene. This CDR3 contains 15 residues. The CDR3 loop reads CASSEQGLAGNTIYF. The CDR3 bases are TGTGCCAGCAGTGAGCAGGGTCTAGCGGGAAACACCATATATTTT.

V usage is TRBV5-1 and J usage is TRBJ1-3; D is undetermined. This CDR3 is 20 amino acids long. CDR1 and CDR2 from the germline V gene are SGHRS and YFSETQ. Trimming removed 3 bases at V and 0 bases at J, with 25 bases between. The DNA of the CDR3 is TGCGCCAGCAGCTGGCGAAGTAACCCAACGGGAACCGACTCTGGAAACACCATATATTTT. It codes for CASSWRSNPTGTDSGNTIYF.

This chain joins TRBV6-1 and TRBJ1-2; D not certain. The V gene's germline CDR1 is MNHNS and CDR2 SASEGT. The CDR3 covers 13 residues. Deletions cut 6 bases from V and 8 bases from J, with 16 bases between. The CDR3 here is CASSHGPEEGYTF. CDR3 sequence (DNA): TGTGCCAGCAGCCACGGACCGGAGGAGGGCTACACCTTC.

The genes are TRBV5-1 and TRBJ2-5; 9 positions match TRBD1. V gave up 4 bases and J gave up 3 bases; unmatched junction bases: 10. The CDR3 consists of 16 residues. Germline CDR1 is SGHRS and CDR2 is YFSETQ. The CDR3 region has the DNA TGCGCCAGCAGCGAGAGGGGAACAGGGGGCGAAGAGACCCAGTACTTC. This codes for CASSERGTGGEETQYF. Complete variable domain (other parts from reference TRBV5-1 and TRBJ2-5): KAGVTQTPRYLIKTRGQQVTLSCSPISGHRSVSWYQQTPGQGLQFLFEYFSETQRNKGNFPGRFSGRQFSNSRSEMNVSTLELGDSALYLCASSERGTGGEETQYFGPGTRLLVL.

The chain recombines TRBV11-3 with TRBJ2-1; a possible D gene is TRBD2 (5 bases). Germline CDR1 and CDR2: SGHNT and YENEEA. Trimming shortened V by 3 bases and J by 9 bases, and 9 bases separated the two germline ends. CDR3 length: 12 residues. For the CDR3, the DNA is TGTGCCAGCAGCTTCGGGGATTCTGAGCAGTTCTTC. Protein product: CASSFGDSEQFF.

This chain joins TRBV7-2 and TRBJ1-1; maybe TRBD1 (5 bases). The germline V gene has CDR1 SGHTA and CDR2 FQGNSA. The CDR3 runs 13 residues. With 1 base removed from V and 5 bases from J, the gap between germline ends came to 8 bases. The CDR3 DNA reads TGTGCCAGCAGCTTAGTAAGGGGAACTGAAGCTTTCTTT. This codes for CASSLVRGTEAFF. Full variable domain (missing parts from reference TRBV7-2 and TRBJ1-1): GAGVSQSPSNKVTEKGKDVELRCDPISGHTALYWYRQSLGQGLEFLIYFQGNSAPDKSGLPSDRFSAERTGGSVSTLTIQRTQQEDSAVYLCASSLVRGTEAFFGQGTRLTVV.

The rearrangement uses TRBV6-6 and TRBJ2-3; 7 bases fit TRBD2. Losses at the gene ends were 2 bases for V and 6 bases for J; bases not matched to a gene: 8. Germline values: CDR1 MNHNY, CDR2 SVGAGI (reference sequence). This CDR3 has 15 amino acids. Here the CDR3 DNA reads TGTGCCAGCAGTTACCCTAGGACTAGGGCGGATACGCAGTATTTT. Protein: CASSYPRTRADTQYF.

The rearrangement joins TRBV25-1 to TRBJ1-5, with 7 bases fitting TRBD1. There are 14 residues in the CDR3. The J segment lost 3 bases and the V segment lost 6 bases, leaving 5 bases of the junction unmatched. Germline values: CDR1 MGHDK, CDR2 SYGVNS. CDR3 loop: CASSRTGVNQPQHF. The DNA of the CDR3 is TGTGCCAGCAGCCGAACAGGGGTCAATCAGCCCCAGCATTTT.

The chain uses TRBV5-4 and TRBJ2-5, with D hard to call. The better agreement between TRBJ2-7 and the DNA end casts doubt on the J call. The CDR3 has 14 amino acids. Germline V gene data show CDR1 as SGHNT and CDR2 as YYREEE (reference sequence). CDR3 nucleotides: TGTGCCAGCAGCTTGGGCCATTCTTCGTACGAGCAGTACTTC. This encodes CASSLGHSSYEQYF.

The chain uses TRBV2 and TRBJ1-2, with D possibly matching TRBD1 (6 bases). The germline V and J ends were trimmed by 9 bases and 2 bases, with 13 bases remaining between them. Germline assignment: CDR1 SNHLY and CDR2 FYNNEI. The CDR3 consists of 13 residues. The CDR3 spells CASKGEGNYGYTF. In DNA form, the CDR3 reads TGTGCCAGTAAGGGGGAAGGCAACTATGGCTACACCTTC. Together with reference TRBV2 and TRBJ1-2, the CDR3 gives the full variable domain: EPEVTQTPSHQVTQMGQEVILRCVPISNHLYFYWYRQILGQKVEFLVSFYNNEISEKSEIFDDQFSVERPDGSNFTLKIRSTKLEDSAMYFCASKGEGNYGYTFGSGTRLTVV.